The 7 T cell receptor beta chains below all came from one sample that was sequenced in a study of blood T cell repertoires in COVID-19. TCRdb's copy holds only in-frame clones and misses some; the assay was immunoSEQ multiplex PCR. Here the sample spans 60,000 to 75,000 clones, around nine tenths being singletons. The source material was peripheral blood. These receptors originate from a woman aged 55-70 years with acute or convalescent COVID-19.

This clone was counted between two and nine times. This chain connects TRBV7-2 to TRBJ1-5; the match to TRBD1 covers 9 bases. J lost 3 bases, V lost 5 bases, and 8 bases had no gene match. CDR1 and CDR2 from the germline V gene are SGHTA and FQGNSA. There are 16 residues in the CDR3. The CDR3 bases are TGTGCCAGCAGCCCCGCCCGGACAGGGGACAATCAGCCCCAGCATTTT. It is translated as CASSPARTGDNQPQHF.

This chain connects TRBV4-1 to TRBJ2-3; D uncertain. Looked up from germline, CDR1 is MGHRA and CDR2 is YSYEKL. The CDR3 sequence is 13 residues long. V gave up 1 base and J gave up 2 bases, with 4 bases separating them. CDR3 amino acids: CASSQGLTDTQYF. As DNA, the CDR3 is TGCGCCAGCAGCCAAGGTCTCACAGATACGCAGTATTTT.

The chain couples TRBV7-2 to TRBJ2-1; 11 nucleotides align to TRBD2. The CDR3 is made up of 17 amino acids. Looked up from germline, CDR1 is SGHTA and CDR2 is FQGNSA. V dropped 2 bases and J dropped 0; count of bases not matched to a gene: 3. The CDR3 sequence is CASSLIAGGSSYNEQFF. The DNA for the CDR3 is TGTGCCAGCAGCTTAATAGCGGGGGGGAGCTCCTACAATGAGCAGTTCTTC.

The rearrangement uses TRBV15 and TRBJ2-7, with 7 bases matching TRBD1. This CDR3 has 16 residues. V dropped 5 bases and J dropped 1; count of bases not matched to a gene: 11. Germline loops: CDR1 LNHNV, CDR2 YYDKDF (reference sequence). The DNA for the CDR3 is TGTGCCACCAGCCTCGGGACAGTCGATATATCCTACGAGCAGTACTTC. It encodes CATSLGTVDISYEQYF.

V usage is TRBV6-5 and J usage is TRBJ2-7, with 7 bases aligning to TRBD1. Germline CDR1 reads MNHEY; CDR2 reads SVGAGI. This CDR3 spans 13 amino acids. The V gene end was trimmed by 2 bases and the J gene end by 2 bases; junction bases not matched to a gene: 0. CDR3 nucleotide sequence: TGTGCCAGCAGTTACAGGGGGCCCTACGAGCAGTACTTC. This sequence encodes CASSYRGPYEQYF.

The chain has TRBV19 and TRBJ1-2, with D hard to call. The CDR3 sequence is 13 residues long. The germline V gene has CDR1 LNHDA and CDR2 SQIVND (reference sequence). With 9 bases removed from V and 0 bases from J, the gap between germline ends came to 11 bases. In DNA, the CDR3 is TGTGCCAGCAGGTCAGCGGCTAACTATGGCTACACCTTC. It yields the protein CASRSAANYGYTF.

The chain carries TRBV30 and TRBJ2-7; possible D gene TRBD2, 6 bases. This CDR3 comprises 11 residues. Trimming took 3 bases from V and 5 from J, leaving 8 bases between them. Germline CDR1 GTSNPN, CDR2 SVGIG (reference sequence). DNA for the CDR3: TGTGCCTGGAGCGGCGGGAACGAGCAGTACTTC. It specifies CAWSGGNEQYF.